This is a list of T cell receptor beta chains from one sample in a study of blood T cell repertoires in COVID-19. Assay: immunoSEQ multiplex PCR; the TCRdb copy retains only in-frame clones and omits some. Altogether around 200,000 clones are present, roughly 80% being singletons, with the ten largest covering around 12%. The material sequenced was peripheral blood. These receptors were taken from a woman aged 45-65 years with acute or convalescent COVID-19. Each CDR3 is given with its conserved first and last residue. The D gene is left open where the match is weak. Clone size is shown for a subset of rows, as once, few, many or a class of expanded clone.

cdr3_nt	cdr3_aa	clone_size	j_call	d_call	v_call
TGTGCCAGCAGACGAAAGGGAGGCGATACGCAGTATTTT	CASRRKGGDTQYF	NA	TRBJ2-3	NA	TRBV14
TGTGCCACCAGCAGAGGGACAGGTGACTCTGGGGCCAACGTCCTGACTTTC	CATSRGTGDSGANVLTF	NA	TRBJ2-6	TRBD1	TRBV15
TGTGCCTGGAGTTCTTTAACCGGGGAGCTGTTTTTT	CAWSSLTGELFF	NA	TRBJ2-2	NA	TRBV30
TGTGCCAGCACCCTCCCTGGGAGTGGGACAGATACGCAGTATTTT	CASTLPGSGTDTQYF	NA	TRBJ2-3	NA	TRBV7-2
TGCGCCAGCAGGGGCTCAGCTAACTATGGCTACACCTTC	CASRGSANYGYTF	NA	TRBJ1-2	NA	TRBV10-2
TGTGCCAGCAGCCAAGGGACTAGAGGTGAGCAGTTCTTC	CASSQGTRGEQFF	NA	TRBJ2-1	TRBD2	TRBV14
TGTGCCAGCAGTGATCTAGCGGTGGCACAAGGGAAGCAGTATTTT	CASSDLAVAQGKQYF	NA	TRBJ2-3	TRBD2	TRBV25-1
TGCGCCAGCAGCCCACGGACTAGCAGGTACAATGAGCAGTTCTTC	CASSPRTSRYNEQFF	few	TRBJ2-1	TRBD2	TRBV4-3
TGTGCCAGCCGGGGGGAGAGACATAGCAATCAGCCCCAGCATTTT	CASRGERHSNQPQHF	NA	TRBJ1-5	NA	TRBV2
TGCGCCAGCAGCTCAACAGGTAGCTCCTATAATTCACCCCTCCACTTT	CASSSTGSSYNSPLHF	NA	TRBJ1-6	NA	TRBV5-1
TGTGCCAGCTCAAACCAAGGAGTAACCTCCTACAATGAGCAGTTCTTC	CASSNQGVTSYNEQFF	NA	TRBJ2-1	NA	TRBV18
TGTGCCAGCAGTTCAGGGGAGGGGAACTACGAGCAGTACTTC	CASSSGEGNYEQYF	NA	TRBJ2-7	NA	TRBV5-6
TGTGCCAGCAGCGCCGAACGGTGGGAAAAACTGTTTTTT	CASSAERWEKLFF	NA	TRBJ1-4	NA	TRBV6-5
TGTGCCAGCAGTGAAGCCCCGACAGGCCGGTATGGCTACACCTTC	CASSEAPTGRYGYTF	NA	TRBJ1-2	NA	TRBV6-1
TGTGCCAGCAGCTCCTACCCCGGGACAAACTATGGCTACACCTTC	CASSSYPGTNYGYTF	NA	TRBJ1-2	NA	TRBV7-2
TGTGCCAGCAGTTTTCTCCAGGCCGGGGAGCTGTTTTTT	CASSFLQAGELFF	NA	TRBJ2-2	NA	TRBV12-3/TRBV12-4
TGTGCCAGCAGCTTAGATGGCGGATCCTACAATGAGCAGTTCTTC	CASSLDGGSYNEQFF	NA	TRBJ2-1	NA	TRBV7-2
TGTGCCATCAGTCATAGCGGGGCAGCTAGCACAGATACGCAGTATTTT	CAISHSGAASTDTQYF	few	TRBJ2-3	TRBD2	TRBV10-3
TGTGCCACCCTTTTTAGCGGGAGCCTAAACTACAATGAGCAGTTCTTC	CATLFSGSLNYNEQFF	NA	TRBJ2-1	TRBD2	TRBV28
TGTGCCAGCAGGGTTAGCAATTCACCCCTCCACTTT	CASRVSNSPLHF	NA	TRBJ1-6	NA	TRBV28
TGTGCCAGCAGGTCGAACAGCTACGAGCAGTACTTC	CASRSNSYEQYF	NA	TRBJ2-7	NA	TRBV28
TGTGCCAGCACCCCCGGACAGGGGAAGTCCTACGAGCAGTACTTC	CASTPGQGKSYEQYF	NA	TRBJ2-7	TRBD1	TRBV2
TGTGCCAGCAGCGTAGAACCAGGGGGCAGCTACGAGCAGTACTTC	CASSVEPGGSYEQYF	NA	TRBJ2-7	TRBD1	TRBV9
TGTGCCAGCAGTGGCCCCCGGGGTCCGCTGAATCAGCCCCAGCATTTT	CASSGPRGPLNQPQHF	NA	TRBJ1-5	NA	TRBV28
TGTGCCAGCAGCCAAGCTAGGGGATCGGATACGCAGTATTTT	CASSQARGSDTQYF	NA	TRBJ2-3	NA	TRBV3-1/TRBV3-2
TGTGCCAGCAGTTATGTCCCCCGACAGGATGGCTACACCTTC	CASSYVPRQDGYTF	NA	TRBJ1-2	NA	TRBV6-2/TRBV6-3
TGTGCCAGCAGGGTACAGGGCCTGAACACTGAAGCTTTCTTT	CASRVQGLNTEAFF	NA	TRBJ1-1	NA	TRBV3-1/TRBV3-2
TGTGCCAGCACCTGGGGGAGGGAAGCTTTCTTT	CASTWGREAFF	NA	TRBJ1-1	NA	TRBV6-5
TGTGCCAGCAAAATAGACAGGGGCAATCAGCCCCAGCATTTT	CASKIDRGNQPQHF	NA	TRBJ1-5	TRBD1	TRBV27
TGTGCCAGCAGCTATACAGGGGGATCCGTTAACTATGGCTACACCTTC	CASSYTGGSVNYGYTF	few	TRBJ1-2	TRBD1	TRBV7-2
TGTGCCAGCTCACCCAACAAGGGGAATGGCGATCAGCCCCAGCATTTT	CASSPNKGNGDQPQHF	few	TRBJ1-5	NA	TRBV18
TGTGCCAGCACGTACGGTCCGGTCGAGCAGTACTTC	CASTYGPVEQYF	NA	TRBJ2-7	NA	TRBV2
TGTGCCAGCAGCGTAGCTAGCGGAGGGACCTCCTACGAGCAGTACTTC	CASSVASGGTSYEQYF	NA	TRBJ2-7	TRBD2	TRBV11-2
TGTGCCAGCAGTTTTTCGCGGAGTGAAGCTTTCTTT	CASSFSRSEAFF	NA	TRBJ1-1	NA	TRBV28
TGTGCCATCAGTCAACGGTCAGGGGAATTGGGCTACACCTTC	CAISQRSGELGYTF	NA	TRBJ1-2	NA	TRBV10-3
TGTGCCAGTAGTATCCGACAGGGGAACACCGGGGAGCTGTTTTTT	CASSIRQGNTGELFF	NA	TRBJ2-2	TRBD1	TRBV19
TGTGCCAGCAGTTTAAGCGGACAGGGAGAGACCCAGTACTTC	CASSLSGQGETQYF	NA	TRBJ2-5	TRBD1	TRBV28
TGTGCCAGTAGTATAGCATCTAGCGGGAGTCGAGTTGAGCAGTTCTTC	CASSIASSGSRVEQFF	NA	TRBJ2-1	TRBD2	TRBV19
TGCAGTCATAGAAAGACAGGGCAGTCGGTCGATGAGCAGTTCTTC	CSHRKTGQSVDEQFF	NA	TRBJ2-1	TRBD1	TRBV29-1
TGTGCCAGCAGCCGGGACAGGGGTACCGGGGAGCTGTTTTTT	CASSRDRGTGELFF	NA	TRBJ2-2	TRBD1	TRBV27
TGCGCCAGCAGCTTGGCCGTAGCGGGGGCCGTCTTCTCTGGGGCCAACGTCCTGACTTTC	CASSLAVAGAVFSGANVLTF	NA	TRBJ2-6	TRBD2	TRBV5-1
TGTGCCAGCAGTGGGGGGCGGATGGGGTCCTATGGCTACACCTTC	CASSGGRMGSYGYTF	NA	TRBJ1-2	NA	TRBV2
TGTGCCAGCAGCTTGTTGGGACTAGCGGGAGGCAATGAGCAGTTCTTC	CASSLLGLAGGNEQFF	few	TRBJ2-1	TRBD2	TRBV7-8
TGTGCCAGCAGCTTTACAGGGTCAACTAATGAAAAACTGTTTTTT	CASSFTGSTNEKLFF	NA	TRBJ1-4	NA	TRBV11-2
TGTGCCAGCAGTTACTCGAGGCGGGAGTCTATAGATACGCAGTATTTT	CASSYSRRESIDTQYF	NA	TRBJ2-3	TRBD2	TRBV6-5
TGTGCCAGCTCACCACAGCCAATCCTAGGCACAGATACGCAGTATTTT	CASSPQPILGTDTQYF	NA	TRBJ2-3	NA	TRBV18
TGTGCCTGGAGTCCATGGGGACAGGGGGCCTCCTACGAGCAGTACTTC	CAWSPWGQGASYEQYF	NA	TRBJ2-7	TRBD1	TRBV30
TGTGCCATGGGTAGCGGGACGGTTCGGGCCTACGAGCAGTACTTC	CAMGSGTVRAYEQYF	NA	TRBJ2-7	TRBD2	TRBV10-3
TGTGCCAGCAGTTTCGGGACAGTCAATCAGCCCCAGCATTTT	CASSFGTVNQPQHF	NA	TRBJ1-5	TRBD1	TRBV28
TGTGCCAGCAGTCATAGCGGGAGCAATGAGCAGTTCTTC	CASSHSGSNEQFF	NA	TRBJ2-1	TRBD2	TRBV11-2
TGTGCCAGCTCACGAGAGAGCTCTGGAAACACCATATATTTT	CASSRESSGNTIYF	NA	TRBJ1-3	NA	TRBV18
TGTGCCTGGAGTTTGAGGGGCAATCAGCCCCAGCATTTT	CAWSLRGNQPQHF	NA	TRBJ1-5	NA	TRBV30
TGTGCCAGCAGCTGGGAGCGGGGGGGCAGCACAGATACGCAGTATTTT	CASSWERGGSTDTQYF	NA	TRBJ2-3	TRBD2	TRBV7-2
TGTGCCAGCAGTAGCGGACAGTACTATGGCTACACCTTC	CASSSGQYYGYTF	NA	TRBJ1-2	NA	TRBV27
TGTGCCTGGAGTGCGGGACTAGCGGGAGGCCTCCAGTACTTC	CAWSAGLAGGLQYF	NA	TRBJ2-7	TRBD2	TRBV30
TGTGCCTGGAGCTTGCAGGGCTATGGCTACACCTTC	CAWSLQGYGYTF	NA	TRBJ1-2	NA	TRBV30
TGTGCCAGCAGTCCCTCGGGGACAGGGGGCGAAGAGACCCAGTACTTC	CASSPSGTGGEETQYF	many	TRBJ2-5	TRBD1	TRBV28
TGCGCCAGCAGCTGGGGGACAGGCGAAACTGAAGCTTTCTTT	CASSWGTGETEAFF	once	TRBJ1-1	TRBD1	TRBV5-1